These 16 T cell receptor beta chains were sequenced from one sample in a study of OX40 agonist ivuxolimab in advanced cancers. Clones were sequenced by immunoSEQ multiplex PCR, and TCRdb holds only the in-frame ones, with some missing. The data contain nearly 110,000 clones, roughly nine tenths of them singletons. The input for sequencing was CD4+ or CD8+ T cells sorted from blood, taken in a trial of the OX40 agonist ivuxolimab. These TCRs come from an adult with an advanced solid tumor such as melanoma, head and neck, liver or kidney cancer.

This rearrangement joins TRBV5-4 to TRBJ2-7; no clear D gene. V lost 3 bases, J lost 7 bases, and 11 bases lay in between. Germline loops: CDR1 SGHNT, CDR2 YYREEE (reference sequence). The CDR3 consists of 12 residues. CDR3 protein: CASSYGSVEQYF. DNA for the CDR3: TGTGCCAGCAGCTACGGGTCAGTGGAGCAGTACTTC.

The chain employs TRBV6-4 and TRBJ2-2; TRBD1 matches 9 bases. Germline V gives CDR1 MRHNA, CDR2 SNTAGT. The CDR3 extends over 15 amino acids. After removal of 2 bases from V and 5 bases from J, the junction contained 3 bases not matched to a gene. The CDR3 loop is CASSDGGTGTGELFF. CDR3 in DNA: TGTGCCAGCAGTGACGGGGGGACAGGGACCGGGGAGCTGTTTTTT.

The chain uses TRBV27 and TRBJ1-5, with D possibly matching TRBD1 (5 bases). The V end lost 3 bases, the J end lost 5 bases, and 8 bases lay between the germline ends. Per the germline V gene, CDR1 is MNHEY and CDR2 is SMNVEV (reference sequence). This CDR3 is 13 amino acids long. The CDR3 DNA reads TGTGCCAGCAGTTTGGGGCCCGATCAGCCCCAGCATTTT. Protein: CASSLGPDQPQHF.

The CDR3 coding sequence is TGTGCCAGCAGTTTGGGCGGGGGGAACAAATACGAGCAGTACTTC. The encoded protein is CASSLGGGNKYEQYF. V usage is TRBV28 and J usage is TRBJ2-7; 8 bases are shared with TRBD2. V lost 3 bases, J lost 4 bases, and 8 bases stayed unmatched. Germline CDR1 MDHEN, CDR2 SYDVKM. This CDR3 region has 15 residues.

CDR3 loop: CASTTPDLANYGYTF. The DNA for the CDR3 is TGTGCCAGCACCACCCCCGACTTAGCTAACTATGGCTACACCTTC. V is TRBV28 and J is TRBJ1-2; D is uncertain. V lost 7 bases and J 0 bases, leaving 15 bases between the germline ends. This CDR3 has 15 amino acids. Looked up from germline, CDR1 is MDHEN and CDR2 is SYDVKM.

For the CDR3, the DNA is TGTGCCAGCAGTTTAGAACAGGTCTATGGCTACACCTTC. Protein product: CASSLEQVYGYTF. The chain employs TRBV28 and TRBJ1-2; TRBD1 is a possible D gene (5 bases). V was shortened by 2 bases and J by 4 bases, with 8 bases between the two germline ends. This CDR3 is built from 13 residues. Per the germline V gene, CDR1 is MDHEN and CDR2 is SYDVKM.

The chain carries TRBV5-1 and TRBJ1-2, with 9 bases aligning to TRBD1. The V segment lost 0 bases and the J segment 8 bases; nucleotides outside the gene matches: 5. Looked up from germline, CDR1 is SGHRS and CDR2 is YFSETQ. The CDR3 length is 14 residues. CDR3 in amino acids: CASSLAGQGEGYTF. DNA of the CDR3: TGCGCCAGCAGCTTGGCGGGACAGGGAGAGGGCTACACCTTC.

V usage is TRBV6-6 and J usage is TRBJ2-3; D tentatively reads TRBD1 or TRBD2 (5 bases each). The V and J ends lost 6 bases and 6 bases respectively, with 22 bases between them. Germline loops: CDR1 MNHNY, CDR2 SVGAGI (reference sequence). The CDR3 is made up of 16 amino acids. CDR3 DNA: TGTGCCAGCAGCTACCTTGGGACCGAGGTGCGGGATACGCAGTATTTT. Protein: CASSYLGTEVRDTQYF.

The chain links TRBV10-3 to TRBJ1-2; 7 bases agree with TRBD1. Germline V gives CDR1 ENHRY, CDR2 SYGVKD. The CDR3 covers 14 residues. The trim removed 3 bases at V and 12 bases at J, leaving 13 bases unmatched. DNA of the CDR3: TGTGCCATCAGTGATAACGACAGGGCTGGGAGTCACACCTTC. The encoded protein is CAISDNDRAGSHTF.

The chain has TRBV5-8 and TRBJ2-7; D is possibly TRBD1 or TRBD2 (5 bases each). The CDR3 has 13 residues. The V gene lost 4 bases and the J gene lost 3 bases, with 11 bases spanning the gap. The germline V gene encodes CDR1 SGHTS and CDR2 YDEGEE. The DNA of the CDR3 is TGTGCCAGCAGCGGGACGGCGGACTACGAGCAGTACTTC. Protein sequence: CASSGTADYEQYF. The full variable domain, rest sourced from reference TRBV5-8 and TRBJ2-7, is EAGVTQSPTHLIKTRGQQATLRCSPISGHTSVYWYQQALGLGLQFLLWYDEGEERNRGNFPPRFSGRQFPNYSSELNVNALELEDSALYLCASSGTADYEQYFGPGTRLTVT.

The sample holds a few counts of this clone. The chain recombines TRBV19 with TRBJ1-5; 7 bases are shared with TRBD1. The V gene end was trimmed by 7 bases and the J gene end by 4 bases; junction bases not matched to a gene: 4. The CDR3 has 13 residues. Per germline, CDR1 LNHDA and CDR2 SQIVND (reference sequence). DNA for the CDR3: TGTGCCAGTAACAGGGACAGAAATCAGCCCCAGCATTTT. Translated, it gives CASNRDRNQPQHF.

This chain connects TRBV19 to TRBJ2-5, with D tentatively TRBD2 (5 bases). Deletions cut 5 bases from V and 1 base from J, with 14 bases between. Germline CDR1 is LNHDA and CDR2 is SQIVND (reference sequence). This CDR3 has 15 residues. This chain's CDR3 is CASSPRGGVQETQYF. The CDR3 coding sequence is TGTGCCAGTAGTCCCCGAGGAGGAGTCCAAGAGACCCAGTACTTC.

This chain uses TRBV6-6 with TRBJ2-3; no reliable D call. The CDR3 extends over 13 amino acids. Trimming pared 2 bases from V and 0 bases from J, leaving 3 bases between. CDR1 MNHNY and CDR2 SVGAGI come from the germline V gene (reference sequence). CDR3 DNA: TGTGCCAGCAGTTACACTAGCACAGATACGCAGTATTTT. It codes for CASSYTSTDTQYF.

The rearrangement joins TRBV7-2 to TRBJ2-1; 7 nucleotides agree with TRBD2. Germline loops: CDR1 SGHTA, CDR2 FQGNSA. The V segment lost 6 bases and the J segment 6 bases; nucleotides outside the gene matches: 2. The CDR3 totals 12 residues. CDR3 nucleotides: TGTGCCAGCAGACTAGCGTCCAATGAGCAGTTCTTC. It codes for CASRLASNEQFF.

This chain connects TRBV30 to TRBJ2-7, with D perhaps being TRBD1 or TRBD2 (6 bases each). This CDR3 spans 12 amino acids. Trimming shortened V by 8 bases and J by 3 bases, and 14 bases separated the two germline ends. Germline assignment: CDR1 GTSNPN and CDR2 SVGIG (reference sequence). DNA of the CDR3: TGTGCCGCAAGAGGAGGGGGCTACGAGCAGTACTTC. Encoded protein: CAARGGGYEQYF.

This sequence joins TRBV10-3 and TRBJ1-2; D remains ambiguous. The CDR3 runs to 13 residues. The V gene lost 2 bases and the J gene lost 6 bases, with 10 bases spanning the gap. Germline values: CDR1 ENHRY, CDR2 SYGVKD. The DNA for the CDR3 is TGTGCCATCAGTGAGGACTTAAAGGATGGCTACACCTTC. Its protein product is CAISEDLKDGYTF.